The 14 T cell receptor beta chains reported below all come from one sample, sequenced in a study of technical replicates of blood from a few donors. The repertoire was sequenced with immunoSEQ multiplex PCR; TCRdb's copy has only in-frame clones and lacks some. The repertoire holds about 53,000 clones, with 70% to 90% as singletons. Sequencing was done on a sample of PBMCs. These receptors came from a human donor in good health. Some clones in this sample may be carry-over from other donors' samples.

The chain links TRBV6-5 to TRBJ2-7, with D uncertain. Trimming removed 6 bases from V and 6 bases from J, with 15 bases in between. This CDR3 has 13 amino acids. Germline CDR1 MNHEY, CDR2 SVGAGI. The DNA of the CDR3 is TGTGCCAGCAGCCCAACCCCCATGGCCGAGCAGTACTTC. It specifies CASSPTPMAEQYF.

This chain joins TRBV6-6 and TRBJ2-1; perhaps TRBD2 as D (7 bases). The V gene's germline CDR1 is MNHNY and CDR2 SVGAGI (reference sequence). The V gene lost 6 bases and the J gene lost 6 bases, with 15 bases spanning the gap. This CDR3 comprises 14 residues. The CDR3 loop is CASSEGGGLNEQFF. The DNA for the CDR3 is TGTGCCAGCAGCGAGGGGGGGGGCCTCAATGAGCAGTTCTTC.

The chain combines TRBV7-3 with TRBJ2-1; 7 bases align to TRBD1. This CDR3 spans 17 amino acids. Trimming cost V 5 bases and J 0 bases; bases outside gene matches: 10. Germline-derived CDR1 and CDR2 are SGHTA and FQGTGA. CDR3 amino acids: CASSLHPTGSSYNEQFF. CDR3 bases: TGTGCCAGCAGCCTACACCCGACAGGGAGCTCCTACAATGAGCAGTTCTTC.

The chain carries TRBV2 and TRBJ2-7, with 11 bases fitting TRBD1. Germline V gene sequence: CDR1 SNHLY, CDR2 FYNNEI. After removal of 7 bases from V and 2 bases from J, the junction contained 4 bases not matched to a gene. The CDR3 has 14 residues. The CDR3 protein is CASNPGQGAYEQYF. DNA for the CDR3: TGTGCCAGCAATCCGGGACAGGGGGCCTACGAGCAGTACTTC. Combining the CDR3 with reference TRBV2 and TRBJ2-7 gives the whole variable domain EPEVTQTPSHQVTQMGQEVILRCVPISNHLYFYWYRQILGQKVEFLVSFYNNEISEKSEIFDDQFSVERPDGSNFTLKIRSTKLEDSAMYFCASNPGQGAYEQYFGPGTRLTVT.

The V and J genes are TRBV29-1 and TRBJ1-2, with 8 bases aligning to TRBD1. The V segment lost 6 bases and the J segment 8 bases; nucleotides outside the gene matches: 11. The germline CDR1 and CDR2 sequences are SQVTM and ANQGSEA. The CDR3 is 13 residues long. CDR3 in amino acids: CSVKRTGLEGYTF. In DNA form, the CDR3 reads TGCAGCGTGAAACGGACAGGGTTGGAAGGCTACACCTTC.

This chain links TRBV6-5 with TRBJ1-6; D not certain. Germline values: CDR1 MNHEY, CDR2 SVGAGI. CDR3 length equals 14 residues. With 2 bases removed from V and 7 bases from J, the gap between germline ends came to 9 bases. CDR3 amino acids: CASSYGRENSPLHF. The CDR3 coding sequence is TGTGCCAGCAGTTACGGTCGCGAGAATTCACCCCTCCACTTT.

In DNA form, the CDR3 reads TGTGCCAGCAGTTGGACAGGGGAGGGCGAGCAGTACTTC. It translates to CASSWTGEGEQYF. The V call is TRBV7-6, the J call TRBJ2-7; 9 nucleotides agree with TRBD1. CDR3 length: 13 residues. Germline CDR1 SGHVS, CDR2 FNYEAQ. V trimming: 6 bases; J trimming: 6 bases; junction bases outside the gene matches: 6.

The chain links TRBV6-5 to TRBJ2-1, with D possibly matching TRBD2 (6 bases). The germline V and J ends were trimmed by 6 bases and 10 bases, with 13 bases remaining between them. The CDR3 sequence is 12 residues long. Looked up from germline, CDR1 is MNHEY and CDR2 is SVGAGI. The CDR3 DNA reads TGTGCCAGCAGAACCTCGGGAGCGGAGCAGTTCTTC. It is translated as CASRTSGAEQFF.

The gene calls are TRBV7-3 and TRBJ2-5, with D possibly TRBD2 on 5 matching bases. Trimming shortened V by 5 bases and J by 6 bases, and 13 bases separated the two germline ends. The CDR3 covers 13 residues. CDR1 SGHTA and CDR2 FQGTGA come from the germline V gene. The chain's CDR3 is CASSPTSGKTQYF. CDR3 nucleotide sequence: TGTGCCAGCAGCCCTACATCGGGGAAGACCCAGTACTTC.

The chain links TRBV30 to TRBJ1-1; D gene uncertain. The CDR3 length is 13 residues. V lost 0 bases and J 1 base, leaving 6 bases between the germline ends. The germline V gene encodes CDR1 GTSNPN and CDR2 SVGIG (reference sequence). In DNA form, the CDR3 reads TGTGCCTGGAGTGTTCGGGGGAACACTGAAGCTTTCTTT. This sequence encodes CAWSVRGNTEAFF. Using reference TRBV30 and TRBJ1-1 for the parts outside the CDR3, the full variable domain is SQTIHQWPATLVQPVGSPLSLECTVEGTSNPNLYWYRQAAGRGLQLLFYSVGIGQISSEVPQNLSASRPQDRQFILSSKKLLLSDSGFYLCAWSVRGNTEAFFGQGTRLTVV.

This clone was detected only once. This chain joins TRBV5-1 and TRBJ2-3, with TRBD2 identical over 9 bases. Germline CDR1 SGHRS, CDR2 YFSETQ. The CDR3 loop spans 13 amino acids. V was pared by 3 bases and J by 4 bases, with 0 bases of the junction left unmatched. The CDR3 DNA sequence: TGCGCCAGCAGCTGGACTAGCGCAGATACGCAGTATTTT. The encoded protein is CASSWTSADTQYF.

The count of this clone is one. This chain joins TRBV10-3 and TRBJ1-1; 7 bases map to TRBD1. With 6 bases clipped from V and 0 bases from J, the junction kept 1 base outside the gene matches. The germline V gene has CDR1 ENHRY and CDR2 SYGVKD. This CDR3 has 13 residues. CDR3: CAIRQGLNTEAFF. CDR3 bases: TGTGCCATCAGACAGGGGTTGAACACTGAAGCTTTCTTT.

The rearrangement joins TRBV5-6 to TRBJ2-7; TRBD2 aligns across 13 bases. J was trimmed by 6 bases and V by 5 bases; bases with no gene match: 17. This CDR3 comprises 18 residues. CDR1 SGHDT and CDR2 YYEEEE come from the germline V gene. The CDR3 loop is CASRGRAVTSGRRLEQYF. The CDR3 DNA reads TGTGCCAGCAGGGGGAGAGCGGTGACTAGCGGGAGGCGGCTCGAGCAGTACTTC.

This chain joins TRBV19 and TRBJ1-2; D might be TRBD1 (5 bases). The CDR3 is made up of 16 amino acids. CDR1 and CDR2 from the germline V gene are LNHDA and SQIVND (reference sequence). Trimming shortened V by 9 bases and J by 0 bases, and 20 bases separated the two germline ends. CDR3 sequence: CASHQVGGGANYGYTF. The CDR3 DNA follows: TGTGCCAGCCACCAGGTCGGCGGGGGAGCTAACTATGGCTACACCTTC.